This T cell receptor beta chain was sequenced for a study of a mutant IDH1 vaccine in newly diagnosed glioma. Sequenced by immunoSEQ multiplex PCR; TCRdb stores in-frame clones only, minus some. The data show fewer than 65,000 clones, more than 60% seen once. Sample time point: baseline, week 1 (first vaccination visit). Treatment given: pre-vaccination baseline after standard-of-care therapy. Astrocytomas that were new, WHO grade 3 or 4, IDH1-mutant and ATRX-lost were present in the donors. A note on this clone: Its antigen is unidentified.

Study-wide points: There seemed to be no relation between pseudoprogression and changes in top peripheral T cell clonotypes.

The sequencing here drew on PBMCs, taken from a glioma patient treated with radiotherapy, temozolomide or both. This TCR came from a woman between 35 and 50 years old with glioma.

CDR3 in amino acids: CASSRGTGISYEQYF. CDR3 DNA sequence: TGTGCCAGCAGTCGCGGGACAGGGATATCCTACGAGCAGTACTTC. This rearrangement joins TRBV7-9 to TRBJ2-7, with 9 positions matching TRBD1. The junction had 7 bases not matched to a gene; V was cut back by 6 bases and J by 1 base. The length of the CDR3 is 15 residues. CDR1 and CDR2 from the germline V gene are SEHNR and FQNEAQ (reference sequence).